This section outlines one TCR beta chain sequence together with its context. Its antigen is unknown. V was pared by 3 bases and J by 0 bases, with 15 bases between. CDR1 is LNHNV and CDR2 is YYDKDF in the germline V gene (reference sequence). This CDR3 is 17 amino acids long. The sample comes from a study of T-cell reconstitution after alpha-beta-depleted transplantation in children. Study conclusions and caveats: Most T-cell counts and diversity one year after the transplant came from T cells that were newly produced.

Unique molecular identifiers were incorporated into the prepared TCRbeta library. TCRdb itself ran the PCR reads through MiXCR, one entry per CDR3 protein. The sample records 780,000 or so distinct CDR3 sequences, less than 20% being singletons. The specimen was PBMCs, mostly from graft donor cells, collected 360 days after TCRalphabeta/CD19-depleted stem cell transplant. This TCR was sampled from a male patient under 18 who had a stem cell transplant for acute lymphoblastic leukemia, so the T cells may come from the graft donor. The chain carries TRBV15 and TRBJ2-1; D might be TRBD1 (6 bases). As DNA, the CDR3 is TGTGCCACCAGCAGCCACCGACAGGTTAGCTCCTACAATGAGCAGTTCTTC. Protein sequence: CATSSHRQVSSYNEQFF.